This record looks at one T cell receptor (beta chain) sequence and its context. The sample originates from a study of CDR3 diversity in severe acne. TCRdb fed the PCR reads into MiXCR, producing one record per CDR3 protein. This table has tens of thousands of distinct CDR3 sequences, approximately 51% appearing once. V was clipped by 6 bases and J by 7 bases, with 13 bases between them. Germline-derived CDR1 and CDR2 are MNHEY and SVGAGI. The CDR3 has 14 residues. This sequence originates from a male donor in good health, without acne. Sequenced: blood. The chain joins TRBV6-5 to TRBJ1-6; a possible D gene is TRBD1 (5 bases). The DNA for the CDR3 is TGTGCCAGCAGACTACGGGGGGGGAATTCACCCCTCCACTTT. This sequence encodes CASRLRGGNSPLHF.